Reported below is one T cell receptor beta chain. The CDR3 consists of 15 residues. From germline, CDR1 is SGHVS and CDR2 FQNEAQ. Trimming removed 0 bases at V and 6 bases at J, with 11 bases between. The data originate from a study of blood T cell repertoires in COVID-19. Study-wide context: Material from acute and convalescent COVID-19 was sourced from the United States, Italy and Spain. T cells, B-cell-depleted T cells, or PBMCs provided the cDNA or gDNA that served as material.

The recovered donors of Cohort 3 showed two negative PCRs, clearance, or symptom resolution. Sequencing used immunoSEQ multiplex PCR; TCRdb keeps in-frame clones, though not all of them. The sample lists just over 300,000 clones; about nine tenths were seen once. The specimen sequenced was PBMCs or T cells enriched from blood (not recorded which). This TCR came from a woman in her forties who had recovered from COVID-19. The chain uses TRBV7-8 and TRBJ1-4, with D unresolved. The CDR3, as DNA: TGTGCCAGCAGCTTAGCGCCCCGGGGAGATGAAAAACTGTTTTTT. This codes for CASSLAPRGDEKLFF.